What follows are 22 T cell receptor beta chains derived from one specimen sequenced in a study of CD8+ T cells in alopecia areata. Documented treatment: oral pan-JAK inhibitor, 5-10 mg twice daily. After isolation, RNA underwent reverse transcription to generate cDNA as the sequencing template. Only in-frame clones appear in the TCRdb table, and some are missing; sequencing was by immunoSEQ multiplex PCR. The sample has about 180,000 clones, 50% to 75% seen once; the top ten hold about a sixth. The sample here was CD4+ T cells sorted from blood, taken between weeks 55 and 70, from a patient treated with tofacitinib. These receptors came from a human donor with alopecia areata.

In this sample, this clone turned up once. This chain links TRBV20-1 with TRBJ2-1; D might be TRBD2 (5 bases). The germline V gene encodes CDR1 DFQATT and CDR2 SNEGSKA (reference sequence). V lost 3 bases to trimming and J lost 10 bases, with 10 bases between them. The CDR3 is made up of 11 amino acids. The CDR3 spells CSARRVGEQFF. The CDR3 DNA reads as TGCAGTGCTAGGAGGGTAGGGGAGCAGTTCTTC.

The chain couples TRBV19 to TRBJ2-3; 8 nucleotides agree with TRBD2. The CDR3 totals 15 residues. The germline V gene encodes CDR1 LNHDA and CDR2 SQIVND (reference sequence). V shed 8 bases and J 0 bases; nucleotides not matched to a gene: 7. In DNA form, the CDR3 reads TGTGCCAGTTCAATAGCGGGGCTTAGCACAGATACGCAGTATTTT. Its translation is CASSIAGLSTDTQYF.

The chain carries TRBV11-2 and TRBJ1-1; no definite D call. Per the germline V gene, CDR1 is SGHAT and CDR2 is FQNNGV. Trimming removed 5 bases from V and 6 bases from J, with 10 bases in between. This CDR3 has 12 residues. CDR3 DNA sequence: TGTGCCAGCAGCGCGGGAGTCGCTGAAGCTTTCTTT. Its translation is CASSAGVAEAFF.

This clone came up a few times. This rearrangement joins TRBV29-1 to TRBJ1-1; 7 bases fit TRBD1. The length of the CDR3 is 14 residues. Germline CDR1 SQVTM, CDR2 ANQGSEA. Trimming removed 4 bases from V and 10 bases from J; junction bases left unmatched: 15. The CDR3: CSVGRTGQKLGAFF. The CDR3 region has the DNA TGCAGCGTTGGGAGGACAGGCCAAAAACTGGGAGCTTTCTTT.

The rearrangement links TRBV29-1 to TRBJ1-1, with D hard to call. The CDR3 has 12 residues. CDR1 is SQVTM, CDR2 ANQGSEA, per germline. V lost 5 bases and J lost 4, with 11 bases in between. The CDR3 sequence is CSVNLGGTEAFF. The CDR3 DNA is TGCAGCGTTAATTTGGGAGGCACTGAAGCTTTCTTT.

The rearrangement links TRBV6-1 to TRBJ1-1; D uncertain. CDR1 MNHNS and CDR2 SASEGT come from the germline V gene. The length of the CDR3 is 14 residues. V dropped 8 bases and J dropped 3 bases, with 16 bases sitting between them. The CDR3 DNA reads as TGTGCCAGCGCGACACGTTGGAGTGACACTGAAGCTTTCTTT. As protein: CASATRWSDTEAFF.

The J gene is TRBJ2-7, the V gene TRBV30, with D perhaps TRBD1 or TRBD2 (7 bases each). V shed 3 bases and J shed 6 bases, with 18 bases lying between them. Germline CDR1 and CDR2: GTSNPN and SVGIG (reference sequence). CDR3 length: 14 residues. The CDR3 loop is CAWRGQNPGGEQYF. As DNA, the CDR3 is TGTGCCTGGAGGGGACAGAACCCGGGAGGCGAGCAGTACTTC.

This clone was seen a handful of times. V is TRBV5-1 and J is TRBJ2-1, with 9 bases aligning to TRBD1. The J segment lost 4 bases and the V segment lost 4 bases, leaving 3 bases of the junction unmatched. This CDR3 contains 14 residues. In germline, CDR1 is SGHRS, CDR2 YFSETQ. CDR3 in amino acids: CASSQGQGYNEQFF. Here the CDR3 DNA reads TGCGCCAGCAGCCAGGGACAGGGATACAATGAGCAGTTCTTC.

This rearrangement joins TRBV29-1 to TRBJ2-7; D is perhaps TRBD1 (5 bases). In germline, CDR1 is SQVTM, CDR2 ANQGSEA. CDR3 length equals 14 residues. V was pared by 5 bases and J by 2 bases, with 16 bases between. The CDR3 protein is CSVRQTPATYEQYF. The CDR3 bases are TGCAGCGTTCGACAGACGCCCGCCACCTACGAGCAGTACTTC.

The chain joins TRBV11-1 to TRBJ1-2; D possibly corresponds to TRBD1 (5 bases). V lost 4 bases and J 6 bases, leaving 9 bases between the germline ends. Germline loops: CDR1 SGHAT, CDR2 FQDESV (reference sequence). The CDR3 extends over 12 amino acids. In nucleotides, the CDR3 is TGTGCCAGCAGCTCGGGAGGGGATGGCTACACCTTC. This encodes CASSSGGDGYTF.

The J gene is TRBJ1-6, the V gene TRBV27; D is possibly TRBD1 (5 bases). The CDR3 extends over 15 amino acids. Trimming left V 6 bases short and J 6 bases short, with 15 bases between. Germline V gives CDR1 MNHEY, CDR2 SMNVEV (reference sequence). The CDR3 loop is CASRPQGAFNSPLHF. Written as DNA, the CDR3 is TGTGCCAGCAGGCCCCAGGGAGCTTTTAATTCACCCCTCCACTTT.

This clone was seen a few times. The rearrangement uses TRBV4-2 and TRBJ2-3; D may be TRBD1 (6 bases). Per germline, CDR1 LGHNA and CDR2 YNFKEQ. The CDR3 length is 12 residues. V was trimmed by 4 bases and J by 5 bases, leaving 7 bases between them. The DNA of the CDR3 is TGTGCCAGCAGCCTACAGGGAGATACGCAGTATTTT. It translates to CASSLQGDTQYF.

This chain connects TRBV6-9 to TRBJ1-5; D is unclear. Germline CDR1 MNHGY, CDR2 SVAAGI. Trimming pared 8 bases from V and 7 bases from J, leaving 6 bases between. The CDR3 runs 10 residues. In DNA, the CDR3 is TGTGCCAGCCCCCCCCAGCCCCAGCATTTT. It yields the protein CASPPQPQHF.

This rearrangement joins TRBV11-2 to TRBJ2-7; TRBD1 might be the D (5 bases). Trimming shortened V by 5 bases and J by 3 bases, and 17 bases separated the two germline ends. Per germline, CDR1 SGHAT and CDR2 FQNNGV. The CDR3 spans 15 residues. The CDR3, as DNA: TGTGCCAGCAGCCCAGGGAACAGTAGACGCTACGAGCAGTACTTC. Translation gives CASSPGNSRRYEQYF.

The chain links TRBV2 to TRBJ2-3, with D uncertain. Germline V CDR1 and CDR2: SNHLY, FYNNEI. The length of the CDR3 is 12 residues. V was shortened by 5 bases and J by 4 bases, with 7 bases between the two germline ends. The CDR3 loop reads CASSPTSDTQYF. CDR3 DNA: TGTGCCAGCAGTCCTACCTCAGATACGCAGTATTTT.

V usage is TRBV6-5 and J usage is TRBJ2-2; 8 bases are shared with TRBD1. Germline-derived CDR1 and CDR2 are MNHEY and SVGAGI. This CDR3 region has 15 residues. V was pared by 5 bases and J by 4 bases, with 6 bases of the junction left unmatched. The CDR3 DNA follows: TGTGCCAGCAGTACCGGGACAGGAGCCACCGGGGAGCTGTTTTTT. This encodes CASSTGTGATGELFF.

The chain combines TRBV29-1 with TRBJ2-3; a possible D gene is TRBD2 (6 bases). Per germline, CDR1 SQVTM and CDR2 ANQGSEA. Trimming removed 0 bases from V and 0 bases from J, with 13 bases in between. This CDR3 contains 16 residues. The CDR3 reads CSVEDRERASTDTQYF. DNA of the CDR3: TGCAGCGTTGAAGATCGAGAGCGGGCTAGCACAGATACGCAGTATTTT.

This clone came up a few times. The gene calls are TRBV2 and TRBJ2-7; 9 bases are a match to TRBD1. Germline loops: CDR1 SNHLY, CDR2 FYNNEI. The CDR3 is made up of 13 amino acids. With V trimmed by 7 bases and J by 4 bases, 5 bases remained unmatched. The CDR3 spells CASKTGGSYEQYF. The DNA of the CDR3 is TGTGCCAGCAAAACAGGGGGCTCGTACGAGCAGTACTTC.

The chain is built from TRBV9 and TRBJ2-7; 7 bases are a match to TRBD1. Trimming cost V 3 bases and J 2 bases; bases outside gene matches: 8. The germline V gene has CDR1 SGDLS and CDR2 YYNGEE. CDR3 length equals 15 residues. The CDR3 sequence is CASSAGTEAPYEQYF. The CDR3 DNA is TGTGCCAGCAGCGCCGGGACAGAAGCCCCCTACGAGCAGTACTTC.

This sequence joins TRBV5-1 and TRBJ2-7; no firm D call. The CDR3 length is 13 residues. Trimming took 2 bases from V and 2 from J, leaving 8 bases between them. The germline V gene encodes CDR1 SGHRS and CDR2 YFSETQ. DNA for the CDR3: TGCGCCAGCAGCTTTCGTACACCCTACGAGCAGTACTTC. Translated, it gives CASSFRTPYEQYF.

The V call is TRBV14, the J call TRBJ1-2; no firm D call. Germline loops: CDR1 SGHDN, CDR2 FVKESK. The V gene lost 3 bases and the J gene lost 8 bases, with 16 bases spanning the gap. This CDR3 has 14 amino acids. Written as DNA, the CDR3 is TGTGCCAGCAGCCAGACACAGCTTGTATGGGGCTACACCTTC. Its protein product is CASSQTQLVWGYTF.

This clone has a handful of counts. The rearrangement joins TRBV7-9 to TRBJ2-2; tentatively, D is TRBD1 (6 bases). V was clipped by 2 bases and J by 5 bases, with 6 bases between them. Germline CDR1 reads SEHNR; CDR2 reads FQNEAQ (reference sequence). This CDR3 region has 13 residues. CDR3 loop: CASSLQGTGELFF. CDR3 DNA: TGTGCCAGCAGCTTACAGGGGACCGGGGAGCTGTTTTTT.